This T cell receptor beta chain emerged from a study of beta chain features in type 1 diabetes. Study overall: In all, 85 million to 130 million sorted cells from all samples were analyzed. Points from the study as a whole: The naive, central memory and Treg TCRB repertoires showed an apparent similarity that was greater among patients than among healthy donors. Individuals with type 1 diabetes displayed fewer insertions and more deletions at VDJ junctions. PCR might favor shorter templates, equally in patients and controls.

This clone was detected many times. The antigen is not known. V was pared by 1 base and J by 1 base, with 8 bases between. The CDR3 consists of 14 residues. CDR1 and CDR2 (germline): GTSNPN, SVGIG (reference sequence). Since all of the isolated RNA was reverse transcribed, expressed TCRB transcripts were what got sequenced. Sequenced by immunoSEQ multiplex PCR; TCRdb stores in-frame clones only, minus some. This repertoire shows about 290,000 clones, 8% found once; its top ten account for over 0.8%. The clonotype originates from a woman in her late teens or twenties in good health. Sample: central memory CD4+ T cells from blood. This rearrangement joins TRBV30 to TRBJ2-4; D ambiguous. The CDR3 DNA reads TGTGCCTGGAGTGGGGTGGAGGCCAAAAACATTCAGTACTTC. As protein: CAWSGVEAKNIQYF.